This TCR beta chain is from a study of blood T cells in healthy people across ages (dated by TCRdb to the mid-2010s). Broadly, across the study: In model experiments, template switching captured about one uniquely barcoded TCR beta cDNA molecule for every two T cells. The study analyzed two additional independent replicas of 1 million unique cDNA reads from the same blood draw for two donors, one aged 18 to 29 and one aged 80 or older. To track age-related changes in TCR beta repertoire diversity, the study relied on deep sequencing normalized with unique cDNA molecular identifiers. Donors of different ages were randomly distributed across sequencing lanes to avoid experimental bias. The donors were split into four age groups: young (average about 16 years), middle-aged (39), aged (roughly 60) and long-lived (about 74). Study-level results and caveats: Because the CMV infection status of the donors was unknown, age-related changes in expanded clonotypes may potentially have been confounded. Conclusive comparison of naive and antigen-experienced compartments was prevented by the profiling of bulk unsorted PBMCs. A strong correlation was found between observed TCR beta diversity and the percentage of naive T cells measured by flow cytometry. Estimates of total diversity based on one million sequenced T cells were regarded as lower bounds and as underestimates. As age increased, observed TCR beta diversity per million T cells dropped in a roughly linear way, and a significant reduction was already evident by age 40. Compared with the aged group, the long-lived group had more naive CD4+ T cells, fewer expanded clones and increased TCR diversity, a pattern suggesting age selection.

The donors were 40 or so Caucasian individuals from Russia, aged roughly 6 to 100 years, who were systemically healthy. Approximately 10 milliliters of peripheral blood were collected from each donor into EDTA-treated Vacutainer tubes. Ficoll-Paque density-gradient centrifugation was used to isolate PBMCs, with at least 7 million obtained per sample. Total RNA was extracted from PBMCs with Trizol reagent, with at least 5.5 micrograms obtained per sample. For every donor, an aliquot of PBMCs went through flow cytometry to measure the percentages of naive CD45RAhigh/CD27high T cells. This clonotype was seen repeatedly, ten times or more. Its target antigen remains unknown. No base qualities exist here, and no much larger clone lies one base off it. From the cysteine through the phenylalanine, the CDR3 covers 15 amino acids. The only DNA kept is the CDR3, 45 bases in frame from the first base. V is trimmed back by 5 bases and J by 5 bases, and the junction contains 5 bases that no gene match accounts for. The CDR1 and CDR2 encoded by the germline V gene are MDHEN and SYDVKM.

Libraries were constructed by 5' RACE. Sequencer: Illumina HiSeq 2500. A second PCR of roughly 7 to 11 cycles was performed with a sample-barcoded 5' primer and a J-beta primer mix. Each TCR beta cDNA molecule received a unique molecular identifier from a template-switch 5' adaptor carrying 12 random nucleotides. At least 3 million CDR3-containing paired-end reads were obtained from each sample. First-strand cDNA was synthesized from all RNA with the Mint cDNA synthesis kit, primed by a TRBC-specific oligonucleotide. Following uracil-DNA glycosylase treatment, a first 18-cycle PCR with universal primers M1SS and BC2_uni_R was performed on all cDNA. The study's own analysis went as follows. For normalization, 1 million high-quality reads were randomly selected from each sample, with every read carrying a distinct molecular identifier. Instead of being binned into consensus sequences, reads that shared molecular identifiers were thrown out. MiTCR, run with a Q25 quality threshold and the strictest error-elimination algorithm, handled CDR3 identification, clonotype clustering and error correction. A nonparametric unseen species model with Euler transformation was used to estimate lower-bound total TCR beta diversity. The public reads were run again by TCRdb, first through fastp at Q25 and then through MiXCR, and only productive beta chains were kept. Merged by CDR3 protein, the rows form single entries marked with the most common genes and DNA. TCRdb, not the original authors, processed these V and J calls. This sample has fewer than 800,000 distinct CDR3 sequences in its table, and under 25% of those were observed once. The top ten clonotypes cover 3.5% to 4% of the sample.

This sequence uses TRBV28 and TRBJ2-5, and TRBD2 matches 13 of the central bases. The TCR was taken from a man in his 70s in good health. The material sequenced was blood. The DNA is TGTGCCAGCAGTCCCGGACTAGCGGGAGTTGAGACCCAGTACTTC. Translated, this is CASSPGLAGVETQYF.